This T cell receptor (beta chain) emerged from a study of blood T cell repertoires in COVID-19. Looking at the study overall: Acute and convalescent COVID-19 samples came from the United States, Italy and Spain. Sources were T cells, B-cell-depleted T cells, or PBMCs; the material itself was cDNA or gDNA.

Original processing notes: Counts of nucleated cells, estimated from reference gene primer amplification, were obtained. Here immunoSEQ multiplex PCR was the method, and the copy in TCRdb shows in-frame clones only, minus some. V, J and clone size reflect that table, while D and trimming were determined from the DNA. The profile covers tens of thousands of clones, with around 84% appearing a single time and around 4% taken by the ten largest. Between the trimmed V and J ends, which lost 4 bases and 6 bases, there was a span of 9 bases. Germline CDR1 reads MGHRA; CDR2 reads YSYEKL. There are 13 residues in the CDR3.

The sample taken for sequencing was peripheral blood. The rearrangement joins TRBV4-1 to TRBJ1-4, with a tentative D call TRBD1 (6 bases). The origin of this receptor is a man in his fifties with acute or convalescent COVID-19. This CDR3 is CASSRAGDEKLFF. The CDR3 DNA follows: TGCGCCAGCAGCCGGGCAGGGGATGAAAAACTGTTTTTT.